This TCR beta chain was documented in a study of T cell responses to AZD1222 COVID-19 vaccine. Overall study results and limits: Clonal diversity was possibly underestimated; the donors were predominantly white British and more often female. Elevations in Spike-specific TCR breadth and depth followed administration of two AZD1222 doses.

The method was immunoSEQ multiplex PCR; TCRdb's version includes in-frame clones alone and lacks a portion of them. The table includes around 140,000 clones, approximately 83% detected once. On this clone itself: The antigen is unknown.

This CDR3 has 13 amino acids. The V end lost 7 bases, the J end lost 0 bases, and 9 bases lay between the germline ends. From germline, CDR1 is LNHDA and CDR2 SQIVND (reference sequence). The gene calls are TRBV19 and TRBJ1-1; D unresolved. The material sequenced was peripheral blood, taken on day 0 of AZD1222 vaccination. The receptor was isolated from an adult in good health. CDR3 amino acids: CASNPGMNTEAFF. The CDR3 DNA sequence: TGTGCCAGTAATCCAGGTATGAACACTGAAGCTTTCTTT. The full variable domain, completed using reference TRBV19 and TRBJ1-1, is DGGITQSPKYLFRKEGQNVTLSCEQNLNHDAMYWYRQDPGQGLRLIYYSQIVNDFQKGDIAEGYSVSREKKESFPLTVTSAQKNPTAFYLCASNPGMNTEAFFGQGTRLTVV.